Presented here are 20 T cell receptor beta chains from one specimen sequenced in a study of shared clonotypes between healthy human individuals. Assay used: immunoSEQ multiplex PCR; TCRdb lists only in-frame clones, some missing. Of under 600,000 clones in the sample, around three quarters are singletons; the top ten hold about 12%. Sequenced material: PBMCs. The receptors were sampled from a woman between 35 and 50 years old in good health. Some clones in this sample may be carry-over from other donors' samples.

The rearrangement joins TRBV6-6 to TRBJ2-2; 10 bases fit TRBD2. After removal of 5 bases from V and 2 bases from J, the junction contained 2 bases not matched to a gene. Germline lookup yields CDR1 MNHNY and CDR2 SVGAGI (reference sequence). This CDR3 has 15 residues. The CDR3 is CASSTSGTNTGELFF. The CDR3 nucleotides are TGTGCCAGCAGTACTAGCGGGACAAACACCGGGGAGCTGTTTTTT.

This clone came up a few times. The chain uses TRBV30 and TRBJ1-2; D possibly corresponds to TRBD1 (6 bases). V dropped 0 bases and J dropped 8 bases, with 10 bases sitting between them. The CDR3 sequence is 12 residues long. Germline CDR1 is GTSNPN and CDR2 is SVGIG (reference sequence). This CDR3 is CAWSVQGMGYTF. The CDR3 DNA reads TGTGCCTGGAGTGTACAGGGTATGGGCTACACCTTC.

The chain couples TRBV7-2 to TRBJ1-5; D gene ambiguous. The ends were cut back, 3 bases at V and 2 bases at J, with 14 bases in the middle. The germline gives CDR1 SGHTA, CDR2 FQGNSA. There are 16 residues in the CDR3. The CDR3 DNA sequence: TGTGCCAGCAGCTTGGGGAGCGGGGTGCGCAATCAGCCCCAGCATTTT. It translates to CASSLGSGVRNQPQHF.

The rearrangement joins TRBV18 to TRBJ2-5; 9 bases line up with TRBD2. The CDR3 sequence is 15 residues long. Germline loops: CDR1 KGHSH, CDR2 LQKENI. V was clipped by 2 bases and J by 4 bases; unmatched bases: 5. The CDR3: CASSPAGGQRETQYF. CDR3 bases: TGTGCCAGCTCACCAGCGGGAGGGCAGAGAGAGACCCAGTACTTC.

This clone was observed a handful of times. V is TRBV5-4 and J is TRBJ1-1; D is unresolved. The CDR3 sequence is 13 residues long. Germline CDR1 and CDR2: SGHNT and YYREEE (reference sequence). V was trimmed by 1 base and J by 0 bases, leaving 4 bases between them. The CDR3: CASSLSVNTEAFF. The CDR3 DNA follows: TGTGCCAGCAGCTTGTCCGTGAACACTGAAGCTTTCTTT.

As to this clone: The identical CDR3 is also encoded by other nucleotide sequences in the sample. The chain links TRBV7-9 to TRBJ1-4, with D maybe TRBD1 (6 bases). The CDR3 sequence is 14 residues long. V dropped 1 base and J dropped 3 bases, with 6 bases sitting between them. CDR1 is SEHNR, CDR2 FQNEAQ, per germline (reference sequence). Written as DNA, the CDR3 is TGTGCCAGCAGCTTAGGACAGGCTAATGAAAAACTGTTTTTT. This sequence encodes CASSLGQANEKLFF.

This chain uses TRBV7-9 with TRBJ2-5; 7 nucleotides agree with TRBD2. The V gene end was trimmed by 3 bases and the J gene end by 7 bases; junction bases not matched to a gene: 5. CDR1 and CDR2 (germline): SEHNR, FQNEAQ (reference sequence). This CDR3 comprises 13 residues. DNA of the CDR3: TGTGCCAGCAGCTTCGGCGGGGAGGGGACCCAGTACTTC. It specifies CASSFGGEGTQYF.

The chain joins TRBV27 to TRBJ1-1; D might be TRBD1 (5 bases). The CDR3 length is 11 residues. Trimming removed 5 bases at V and 7 bases at J, with 8 bases between. CDR1 and CDR2 (germline): MNHEY, SMNVEV (reference sequence). The CDR3 region is CASSGGFEAFF. CDR3 DNA sequence: TGTGCCAGCAGTGGGGGGTTTGAAGCTTTCTTT.

The DNA for the CDR3 is TGCGCCAGCAGCTTGATTGGTACTGTTGCTGAAAAACTGTTTTTT. Translation gives CASSLIGTVAEKLFF. The genes are TRBV5-1 and TRBJ1-4, with D hard to call. The CDR3 consists of 15 residues. The V gene's germline CDR1 is SGHRS and CDR2 YFSETQ. Trimming removed 1 base at V and 7 bases at J, with 14 bases between. Based on the CDR3 plus reference TRBV5-1 and TRBJ1-4, the full variable domain is KAGVTQTPRYLIKTRGQQVTLSCSPISGHRSVSWYQQTPGQGLQFLFEYFSETQRNKGNFPGRFSGRQFSNSRSEMNVSTLELGDSALYLCASSLIGTVAEKLFFGSGTQLSVL.

V is TRBV7-2 and J is TRBJ1-2, with 7 bases matching TRBD1. CDR3 size: 15 residues. J was trimmed by 5 bases and V by 4 bases; bases with no gene match: 10. Germline lookup yields CDR1 SGHTA and CDR2 FQGNSA. CDR3 in amino acids: CASSSQGTAAYGYTF. The CDR3 DNA follows: TGTGCCAGCAGCTCCCAAGGGACAGCGGCATATGGCTACACCTTC.

The chain uses TRBV6-6 and TRBJ1-6; D gene ambiguous. The CDR3 sequence is 11 residues long. The V gene's germline CDR1 is MNHNY and CDR2 SVGAGI (reference sequence). V was cut by 8 bases and J by 10 bases, with 9 bases left in between. CDR3 DNA sequence: TGTGCCAGCGGCGAGAGATCACCCCTCCACTTT. The encoded protein is CASGERSPLHF.

The chain carries TRBV28 and TRBJ2-4, with no clear D. Trimming took 2 bases from V and 0 from J, leaving 11 bases between them. The CDR3 contains 16 residues. The germline CDR1 and CDR2 sequences are MDHEN and SYDVKM. The CDR3 DNA reads TGTGCCAGCAGTTTAACTGCGGTGCTAGCCAAAAACATTCAGTACTTC. Amino acid sequence: CASSLTAVLAKNIQYF. Together with reference TRBV28 and TRBJ2-4, the CDR3 gives the full variable domain: DVKVTQSSRYLVKRTGEKVFLECVQDMDHENMFWYRQDPGLGLRLIYFSYDVKMKEKGDIPEGYSVSREKKERFSLILESASTNQTSMYLCASSLTAVLAKNIQYFGAGTRLSVL.

This clone was counted a single time. The genes are TRBV6-4 and TRBJ2-2, with D possibly TRBD2 on 6 matching bases. The CDR3 runs 14 residues. Trimming left V 7 bases short and J 0 bases short, with 9 bases between. Germline CDR1 and CDR2: MRHNA and SNTAGT. CDR3 DNA: TGTGCCAGCAAGGGGACTTCGAACACCGGGGAGCTGTTTTTT. Its translation: CASKGTSNTGELFF.

On this clone: Germline is not matched at one junction end, which may reflect a read error. This chain connects TRBV4-2 to TRBJ2-7; D not certain. The CDR3 totals 12 residues. CDR1 LGHNA and CDR2 YNFKEQ come from the germline V gene. DNA for the CDR3: TGTGCCAGCAGCCAGGGCGGTTACGAGCAGCACTTC. This gives the protein CASSQGGYEQHF.

This clone has more than one count but fewer than ten. This chain links TRBV30 with TRBJ1-3, with no clear D. The CDR3 runs to 13 residues. Germline CDR1 and CDR2: GTSNPN and SVGIG (reference sequence). The V gene lost 0 bases and the J gene lost 7 bases, with 10 bases spanning the gap. CDR3 nucleotide sequence: TGTGCCTGGAGTGTCAATTTCGGTAACACCATATATTTT. The encoded protein is CAWSVNFGNTIYF.

The rearrangement uses TRBV7-3 and TRBJ2-6; 9 bases are shared with TRBD2. The germline V gene encodes CDR1 SGHTA and CDR2 FQGTGA. V gave up 2 bases and J gave up 0 bases; unmatched junction bases: 5. The CDR3 runs 18 residues. CDR3 sequence (DNA): TGTGCCAGCAGCTTATTAGCGGGAGCCAGCTCTGGGGCCAACGTCCTGACTTTC. Protein product: CASSLLAGASSGANVLTF.

This clone was observed at least ten times. This CDR3 is also generated by other DNA sequences in the sample. The chain carries TRBV9 and TRBJ1-2; TRBD1 matches 7 bases. CDR3 length: 13 residues. V trimming: 3 bases; J trimming: 9 bases; junction bases outside the gene matches: 8. CDR1 SGDLS and CDR2 YYNGEE come from the germline V gene. In nucleotides, the CDR3 is TGTGCCAGCAGCGGACCCGGACAGGCCCGCTACACCTTC. It is translated as CASSGPGQARYTF.

The CDR3 region is CASSLVGRRGETQYF. For the CDR3, the DNA is TGTGCCAGCAGCCTAGTAGGTCGTCGGGGGGAGACCCAGTACTTC. The chain joins TRBV7-6 to TRBJ2-5; maybe TRBD2 (6 bases). This CDR3 contains 15 residues. The germline V gene has CDR1 SGHVS and CDR2 FNYEAQ. Trimming took off 5 bases at V and 5 bases at J, with 18 bases between the two ends.

The chain is built from TRBV7-9 and TRBJ2-1; D call uncertain. This CDR3 has 13 residues. Germline V gene sequence: CDR1 SEHNR, CDR2 FQNEAQ (reference sequence). V was shortened by 1 base and J by 5 bases, with 6 bases between the two germline ends. The DNA for the CDR3 is TGTGCCAGCAGCTTAGGGACCAACAATGAGCAGTTCTTC. It yields the protein CASSLGTNNEQFF.

This clone was recorded once. A read error may account for a junction end that differs from germline. The CDR3 is CASSRGGLSRNTIYF. Written as DNA, the CDR3 is TGTGCCAGCAGTAGAGGGGGCCTCTCTAGAAACACCATATATTTT. V usage is TRBV25-1 and J usage is TRBJ1-3, with 7 bases matching TRBD1. The CDR3 loop spans 15 amino acids. From germline, CDR1 is MGHDK and CDR2 SYGVNS.